Following are 18 T cell receptor beta chains from one sample sequenced in a study of naive and memory T cell subsets. Whole-blood samples were 2 to 2.5 ml of peripheral blood from healthy adult volunteers. Blood and skin TCR RNA was reverse transcribed with alpha and beta constant primers. TCRdb re-analysed the 5' RACE reads in MiXCR, keeping a single row per CDR3 protein. This table holds about 26,000 distinct CDR3 sequences, roughly 23% found once. These receptors were taken from a female donor in good health.

The chain is built from TRBV9 and TRBJ2-1; the D gene is possibly TRBD2 (6 bases). Germline V gene lookup returns CDR1 SGDLS and CDR2 YYNGEE. V was cut by 3 bases and J by 10 bases, with 11 bases left in between. The CDR3 covers 12 residues. The CDR3 spells CASSGLGREQFF. CDR3 DNA sequence: TGTGCCAGCAGCGGCCTTGGGAGGGAGCAGTTCTTC.

This clonotype ranks as medium-sized. V usage is TRBV6-6 and J usage is TRBJ2-7; a weak D match, TRBD1 (5 bases). Germline CDR1 and CDR2: MNHNY and SVGAGI (reference sequence). The CDR3 is 15 amino acids. Trimming removed 0 bases from V and 2 bases from J, with 11 bases in between. CDR3 sequence reads: CASSYSSGWAYEQYF. The CDR3, as DNA: TGTGCCAGCAGTTACTCTTCAGGGTGGGCCTACGAGCAGTACTTC.

This clonotype was detected many times. V usage is TRBV12-3 or TRBV12-4 and J usage is TRBJ1-1, with D perhaps TRBD1 (5 bases). Trimming pared 5 bases from V and 5 bases from J, leaving 18 bases between. The CDR3 is made up of 15 amino acids. The DNA for the CDR3 is TGTGCCAGCAGTACCCATCTCCCCAGGGAGACTGAAGCTTTCTTT. Translated, it gives CASSTHLPRETEAFF.

The rearrangement links TRBV20-1 to TRBJ2-7, with unresolved D. Germline V gives CDR1 DFQATT, CDR2 SNEGSKA (reference sequence). The CDR3 extends over 11 amino acids. The CDR3 DNA is TGCATTGCCACAGATTCCTACGAGCAGTACTTC. The encoded protein is CIATDSYEQYF.

The chain recombines TRBV6-5 with TRBJ1-1; 7 positions match TRBD1. The V gene's germline CDR1 is MNHEY and CDR2 SVGAGI. With 7 bases clipped from V and 1 base from J, the junction kept 6 bases outside the gene matches. The CDR3 totals 14 residues. CDR3 coding DNA: TGTGCCAGCACCAAACAGGGGCCGAACACTGAAGCTTTCTTT. It codes for CASTKQGPNTEAFF.

CDR3: CASSERLRAHNEQFF. Here the CDR3 DNA reads TGTGCCAGCAGTGAAAGGCTGAGAGCGCACAATGAGCAGTTCTTC. The J gene is TRBJ2-1, the V gene TRBV6-1; D is unclear. The CDR3 has 15 amino acids. V dropped 2 bases and J dropped 5 bases, with 13 bases sitting between them. Per germline, CDR1 MNHNS and CDR2 SASEGT.

This clonotype was counted ten times or more. The chain couples TRBV29-1 to TRBJ2-7, with D possibly TRBD1 on 6 matching bases. V was cut by 3 bases and J by 7 bases, with 13 bases left in between. The CDR3 contains 12 residues. In germline, CDR1 is SQVTM, CDR2 ANQGSEA. Here the CDR3 DNA reads TGCAGCGTTGAGGCAGGGGTAGGGGAGCAGTACTTC. Residues: CSVEAGVGEQYF.

This chain links TRBV20-1 with TRBJ1-4; tentative D call: TRBD1 (5 bases). CDR1 DFQATT and CDR2 SNEGSKA come from the germline V gene (reference sequence). The CDR3 is made up of 13 amino acids. V was shortened by 0 bases and J by 8 bases, with 10 bases between the two germline ends. CDR3 protein: CSARDRGGEKLFF. CDR3 in DNA: TGCAGTGCTAGAGATAGGGGCGGAGAAAAACTGTTTTTT.

This clonotype was detected many times. This rearrangement joins TRBV18 to TRBJ1-5; 7 nucleotides align to TRBD1. V lost 5 bases to trimming and J lost 0 bases; unmatched junction nucleotides: 10. The length of the CDR3 is 17 residues. Per the germline V gene, CDR1 is KGHSH and CDR2 is LQKENI. CDR3 in amino acids: CASSTGTASYSNQPQHF. The CDR3 coding sequence is TGTGCCAGCTCAACCGGGACAGCTTCTTATAGCAATCAGCCCCAGCATTTT.

This clonotype was seen repeatedly, ten times or more. The chain couples TRBV12-3 or TRBV12-4 to TRBJ1-6; unclear D gene. The CDR3 contains 14 residues. The V gene lost 4 bases and the J gene lost 0 bases, with 4 bases spanning the gap. The CDR3 coding sequence is TGTGCCAGCAGTTACAGCTCCTATAATTCACCCCTCCACTTT. This encodes CASSYSSYNSPLHF.

Relative to its sample, this clonotype is medium-sized. The chain joins TRBV30 to TRBJ1-1, with D maybe TRBD1 (6 bases). This CDR3 has 11 residues. Trimming shortened V by 2 bases and J by 11 bases, and 12 bases separated the two germline ends. The germline V gene has CDR1 GTSNPN and CDR2 SVGIG (reference sequence). CDR3 region: CAWSPGTMAFF. The CDR3 region has the DNA TGTGCCTGGAGTCCCGGGACAATGGCTTTCTTT.

This clonotype has a count of ten or more. V gene TRBV20-1 combines with J gene TRBJ2-3; D remains unclear. Germline assignment: CDR1 DFQATT and CDR2 SNEGSKA (reference sequence). The V gene lost 3 bases and the J gene lost 1 base, with 11 bases spanning the gap. This CDR3 is 14 amino acids long. CDR3 nucleotides: TGCAGTGCTAGCCCATTTTATGGCACAGATACGCAGTATTTT. It codes for CSASPFYGTDTQYF.

The gene calls are TRBV20-1 and TRBJ2-1, with 7 bases lining up with TRBD2. With 4 bases clipped from V and 15 bases from J, the junction kept 9 bases outside the gene matches. The germline V gene encodes CDR1 DFQATT and CDR2 SNEGSKA (reference sequence). This CDR3 is built from 11 residues. The CDR3 DNA follows: TGCAGTGCTACCAGCGGGACCATCGGGTTCTTC. Protein: CSATSGTIGFF.

This clonotype was observed many times. The J gene is TRBJ2-5, the V gene TRBV7-2; 9 bases fit TRBD2. CDR3 length: 16 residues. The J segment lost 1 base and the V segment lost 0 bases, leaving 3 bases of the junction unmatched. Per the germline V gene, CDR1 is SGHTA and CDR2 is FQGNSA. CDR3 residues: CASSLASGGTQETQYF. CDR3 sequence (DNA): TGTGCCAGCAGCTTAGCGAGCGGGGGGACCCAAGAGACCCAGTACTTC.

This chain joins TRBV12-3 or TRBV12-4 and TRBJ2-5; 10 positions agree with TRBD2. There are 15 residues in the CDR3. Germline trimming cut 4 bases from V and 5 bases from J; bases unmatched to any gene: 7. As DNA, the CDR3 is TGTGCCAGCAGTTCTAGCGGGAGCAGGGGGGAGACCCAGTACTTC. Amino acid sequence: CASSSSGSRGETQYF.

The sample holds a few counts of this clonotype. The chain couples TRBV20-1 to TRBJ1-1; no clear D. Trimming removed 1 base from V and 1 base from J, with 10 bases in between. This CDR3 is 14 amino acids long. Germline CDR1 is DFQATT and CDR2 is SNEGSKA (reference sequence). CDR3: CSARGLRENTEAFF. CDR3 in DNA: TGCAGTGCTAGAGGTTTACGGGAGAACACTGAAGCTTTCTTT.

This clonotype has at least ten counts. The chain couples TRBV29-1 to TRBJ2-1, with D unclear. CDR1 SQVTM and CDR2 ANQGSEA come from the germline V gene. The CDR3 is 16 residues long. Trimming took off 4 bases at V and 0 bases at J, with 16 bases between the two ends. CDR3: CSVAMNRVFSYNEQFF. The CDR3 DNA reads TGCAGCGTTGCGATGAACCGGGTTTTCTCCTACAATGAGCAGTTCTTC.

The genes are TRBV6-1 and TRBJ1-5, with TRBD1 identical over 9 bases. V gave up 7 bases and J gave up 3 bases; unmatched junction bases: 13. Germline V gene sequence: CDR1 MNHNS, CDR2 SASEGT. The CDR3 spans 17 residues. The DNA of the CDR3 is TGTGCCAGCATGCCGGGACAGGGTATATTGGCCAATCAGCCCCAGCATTTT. It is translated as CASMPGQGILANQPQHF.